Listed below are T cell receptor beta chains from one sample, sequenced in a study of T cell responses to AZD1222 COVID-19 vaccine. TCRdb's table, derived via immunoSEQ multiplex PCR, lists solely in-frame clones and lacks some. The sample yields some 150,000 clones, 65% to 90% seen once. The sequences come from peripheral blood, collected 28 days after the second dose of the MenACWY control vaccine. The receptors shown here come from an adult who received the MenACWY meningococcal vaccine as a control. Both conserved end residues are part of each CDR3. The D gene is left open where the match is weak. Some rows have no size entry. The others give once, few or many, or a class for an expanded clone.

.,few,TRBJ1-5,TRBV12-3/TRBV12-4,CASSYQYQPQHF,TGTGCCAGCAGTTACCAGTATCAGCCCCAGCATTTT
.,.,TRBJ1-1,TRBV25-1,CASSAGGGTEAFF,TGTGCCAGCAGTGCCGGGGGGGGCACTGAAGCTTTCTTT
.,once,TRBJ1-1,TRBV2,CASTGALNTEAFF,TGTGCCAGCACAGGGGCGTTGAACACTGAAGCTTTCTTT
.,once,TRBJ1-4,TRBV5-1,CASSLNLGPEEKLFF,TGCGCCAGCAGCTTGAACTTAGGCCCAGAGGAAAAACTGTTTTTT
.,.,TRBJ1-2,TRBV6-6,CASRGRIYGYTF,TGTGCCAGCCGCGGACGGATCTATGGCTACACCTTC
TRBD2,.,TRBJ2-7,TRBV19,CASSSPAGGTYEQYF,TGTGCCAGTAGTTCACCCGCGGGAGGGACCTACGAGCAGTACTTC
.,.,TRBJ1-4,TRBV4-2,CASSQDWRAHEKLFF,TGTGCCAGCAGCCAAGATTGGAGGGCTCACGAAAAACTGTTTTTT
.,.,TRBJ2-2,TRBV5-1,CASLGASAGELFF,TGCGCCAGTCTCGGGGCGAGCGCCGGGGAGCTGTTTTTT
.,.,TRBJ1-5,TRBV7-2,CASSLYGEGNQPQHF,TGTGCCAGCAGCTTATATGGAGAAGGCAATCAGCCCCAGCATTTT
.,.,TRBJ1-1,TRBV7-3,CASSSQGNTEAFF,TGTGCCAGCAGCTCACAGGGGAACACTGAAGCTTTCTTT
TRBD1,.,TRBJ2-1,TRBV5-1,CASSPVGTGYNEQFF,TGCGCCAGCAGCCCAGTGGGGACAGGGTACAATGAGCAGTTCTTC
.,.,TRBJ1-2,TRBV3-1/TRBV3-2,CASSQDLRDGYTF,TGTGCCAGCAGCCAAGATCTCAGGGATGGCTACACCTTC
.,.,TRBJ2-1,TRBV19,CASSPGVGEQFF,TGTGCCAGTAGTCCAGGGGTTGGTGAGCAGTTCTTC
TRBD2,.,TRBJ2-7,TRBV7-9,CASSRPGGPYEQYF,TGTGCCAGCAGCCGGCCGGGGGGTCCCTACGAGCAGTACTTC
.,.,TRBJ1-2,TRBV9,CASSEGSPMGQGYGYTF,TGTGCCAGCAGCGAGGGTTCCCCCATGGGGCAGGGTTATGGCTACACCTTC
.,.,TRBJ1-6,TRBV13,CASSLGQQNSPLHF,TGTGCCAGCAGCCTCGGACAGCAAAATTCACCCCTCCACTTT
.,once,TRBJ2-3,TRBV3-1/TRBV3-2,CASSQSVGPAGTQYF,TGTGCCAGCAGCCAATCCGTGGGGCCGGCGGGTACGCAGTATTTT
.,.,TRBJ2-2,TRBV6-5,CASSTGQKTGELFF,TGTGCCAGCAGTACCGGACAGAAAACCGGGGAGCTGTTTTTT
.,.,TRBJ1-5,TRBV7-2,CASSPGGFNQPQHF,TGTGCCAGCAGCCCGGGGGGATTCAATCAGCCCCAGCATTTT
.,.,TRBJ2-5,TRBV5-5,CASRPGPGETQYF,TGTGCCAGCAGACCTGGGCCGGGGGAGACCCAGTACTTC
.,few,TRBJ1-2,TRBV11-2,CASSPGTATGYTF,TGTGCCAGCAGTCCCGGGACGGCCACAGGCTACACCTTC
.,.,TRBJ2-4,TRBV28,CASGKNIQYF,TGTGCCAGCGGAAAAAACATTCAGTACTTC
.,.,TRBJ1-1,TRBV18,CASSPPGGRGTEAFF,TGTGCCAGCTCACCACCAGGGGGGCGAGGCACTGAAGCTTTCTTT
.,.,TRBJ2-7,TRBV29-1,CSVLVAGTYEQYF,TGCAGCGTTCTCGTAGCAGGTACCTACGAGCAGTACTTC
.,.,TRBJ2-1,TRBV10-2,CASSEYGGLNEQFF,TGCGCCAGCAGTGAGTACGGTGGGCTCAATGAGCAGTTCTTC
TRBD1,.,TRBJ1-1,TRBV27,CASSLDRVGTEAFF,TGTGCCAGCAGTTTGGACAGGGTGGGCACTGAAGCTTTCTTT
.,.,TRBJ1-3,TRBV5-1,CASSLGLPSGNTIYF,TGCGCCAGCAGCTTGGGCCTACCCTCTGGAAACACCATATATTTT
.,.,TRBJ2-2,TRBV5-1,CASSSANTGELFF,TGCGCCAGCAGCAGCGCGAACACCGGGGAGCTGTTTTTT
TRBD1,.,TRBJ1-1,TRBV19,CASSLGTGSPNTEAFF,TGTGCCAGTAGTCTCGGGACAGGGTCACCGAACACTGAAGCTTTCTTT
.,.,TRBJ1-1,TRBV6-5,CASSYDIVVAEAFF,TGTGCCAGCAGTTACGATATAGTTGTGGCTGAAGCTTTCTTT
TRBD2,once,TRBJ2-3,TRBV5-1,CASSLSGLAGAWGTDTQYF,TGCGCCAGCAGCTTGTCGGGACTAGCGGGAGCATGGGGCACAGATACGCAGTATTTT
.,.,TRBJ1-1,TRBV9,CASSVGSGRTEAFF,TGTGCCAGCAGCGTAGGGTCGGGGCGGACTGAAGCTTTCTTT
.,once,TRBJ1-3,TRBV18,CASSHDRASGNTIYF,TGTGCCAGCTCCCATGATCGGGCATCTGGAAACACCATATATTTT
.,once,TRBJ2-2,TRBV29-1,CSVGGLSNTGELFF,TGCAGCGTTGGGGGACTCTCAAACACCGGGGAGCTGTTTTTT